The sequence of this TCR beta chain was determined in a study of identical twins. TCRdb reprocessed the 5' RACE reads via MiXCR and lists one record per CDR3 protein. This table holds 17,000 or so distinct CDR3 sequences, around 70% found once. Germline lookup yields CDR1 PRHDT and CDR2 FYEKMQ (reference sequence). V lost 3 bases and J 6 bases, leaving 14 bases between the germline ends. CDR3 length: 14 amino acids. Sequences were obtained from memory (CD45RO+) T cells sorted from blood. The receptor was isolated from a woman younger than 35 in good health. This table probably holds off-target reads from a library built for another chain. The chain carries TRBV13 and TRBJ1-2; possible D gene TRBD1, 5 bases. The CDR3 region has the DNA TGTGCCAGCAGCTTCACAGGACGTCACGATGGCTACACCTTC. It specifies CASSFTGRHDGYTF.